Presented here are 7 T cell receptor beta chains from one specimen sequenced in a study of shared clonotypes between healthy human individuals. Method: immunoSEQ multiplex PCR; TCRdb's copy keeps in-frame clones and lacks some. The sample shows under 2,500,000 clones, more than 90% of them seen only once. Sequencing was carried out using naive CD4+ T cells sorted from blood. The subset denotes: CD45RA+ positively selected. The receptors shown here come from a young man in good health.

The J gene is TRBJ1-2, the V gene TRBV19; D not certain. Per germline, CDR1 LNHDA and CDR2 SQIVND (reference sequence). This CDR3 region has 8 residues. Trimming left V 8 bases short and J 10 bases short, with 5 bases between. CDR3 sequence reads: CASGLYTF. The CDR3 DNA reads TGTGCCAGTGGTCTCTACACCTTC.

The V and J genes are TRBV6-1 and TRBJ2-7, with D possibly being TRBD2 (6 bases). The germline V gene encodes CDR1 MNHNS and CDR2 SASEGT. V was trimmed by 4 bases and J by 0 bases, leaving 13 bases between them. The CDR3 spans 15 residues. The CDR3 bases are TGTGCCAGCAGTGCCTCTAGCGCCGACTCCTACGAGCAGTACTTC. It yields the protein CASSASSADSYEQYF.

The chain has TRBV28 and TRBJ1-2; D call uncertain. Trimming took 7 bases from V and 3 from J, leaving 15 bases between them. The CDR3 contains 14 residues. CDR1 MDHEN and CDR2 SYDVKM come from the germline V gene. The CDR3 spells CASIPSHQYYGYTF. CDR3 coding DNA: TGTGCCAGCATCCCCTCCCACCAGTACTATGGCTACACCTTC.

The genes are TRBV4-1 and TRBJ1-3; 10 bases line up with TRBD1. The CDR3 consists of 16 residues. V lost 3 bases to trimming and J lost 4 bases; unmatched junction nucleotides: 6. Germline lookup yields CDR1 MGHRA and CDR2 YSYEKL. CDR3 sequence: CASSHIGTGVGNTIYF. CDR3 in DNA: TGCGCCAGCAGCCACATCGGGACAGGGGTAGGAAACACCATATATTTT.

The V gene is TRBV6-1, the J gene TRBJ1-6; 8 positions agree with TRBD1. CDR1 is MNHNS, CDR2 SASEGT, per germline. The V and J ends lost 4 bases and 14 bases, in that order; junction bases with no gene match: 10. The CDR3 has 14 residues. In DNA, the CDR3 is TGTGCCAGCAGTGCGGACAGGGCCGTCGGGACCCTCCACTTT. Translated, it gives CASSADRAVGTLHF.

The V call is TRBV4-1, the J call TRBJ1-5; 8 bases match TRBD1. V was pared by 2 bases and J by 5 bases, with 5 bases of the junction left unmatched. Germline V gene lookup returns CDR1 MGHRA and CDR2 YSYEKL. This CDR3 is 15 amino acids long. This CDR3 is CASSQPGQGHQPQHF. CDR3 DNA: TGCGCCAGCAGCCAACCAGGACAGGGTCATCAGCCCCAGCATTTT.

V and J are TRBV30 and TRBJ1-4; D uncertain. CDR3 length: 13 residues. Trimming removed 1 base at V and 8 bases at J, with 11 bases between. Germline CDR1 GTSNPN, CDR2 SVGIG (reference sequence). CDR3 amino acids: CAWSAPHGEKLFF. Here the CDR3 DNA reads TGTGCCTGGAGTGCACCTCACGGAGAAAAACTGTTTTTT.